These T cell receptor beta chains were read from a single sample in a study of low-dose radiotherapy and immunotherapy resistance in tumors. TCRdb analysed the reads with MiXCR anew, one entry per CDR3 protein. The sample lists 80,000 to 95,000 distinct CDR3 sequences, just under 9.5% occurring once. This sample comprised PBMCs, obtained before treatment. All receptors derive from a male donor with prostate cancer. Each CDR3 is given with its conserved first and last residue. The D gene is left open where the match is weak. Where a row states a size, it is once, few, many or the class of an expanded clone; other rows omit it.

TRBJ2-3 | TRBV7-2 | TRBD2 | 19 | many | CASSRRTSGRTSSTDTQYF | TGTGCCAGCAGCCGCAGGACTAGCGGGAGGACTTCTAGCACAGATACGCAGTATTTT
TRBJ2-3 | TRBV20-1 | TRBD2 | 16 | many | CSARPRTSGVADTQYF | TGCAGTGCTAGACCGAGGACTAGCGGAGTCGCAGATACGCAGTATTTT
TRBJ2-1 | TRBV7-6 | TRBD2 | 15 | many | CASSPRREEGNEQFF | TGTGCCAGCAGCCCTCGGCGGGAGGAAGGAAATGAGCAGTTCTTC
TRBJ2-7 | TRBV28 | NA | 11 | few | CASEQRYEQYF | TGTGCCAGCGAACAGAGATACGAGCAGTACTTC
TRBJ2-6 | TRBV11-2 | NA | 19 | many | CASSPRLAGSDSGANVLTF | TGTGCCAGCAGCCCTAGGTTGGCGGGGAGCGACTCTGGGGCCAACGTCCTGACTTTC
TRBJ2-1 | TRBV12-3/TRBV12-4 | NA | 12 | few | CASSPVPRAAFF | TGTGCCAGCAGTCCCGTCCCTAGAGCGGCGTTCTTC
TRBJ1-5 | TRBV3-1 | NA | 13 | many | CASSPSGGQPQHF | TGTGCCAGCAGCCCCTCCGGGGGTCAGCCCCAGCATTTT
TRBJ2-1 | TRBV10-3 | NA | 12 | many | CAISVGNNEQFF | TGTGCCATCAGTGTGGGAAACAATGAGCAGTTCTTC
TRBJ2-7 | TRBV6-4 | NA | 13 | many | CASSTEDGYEQYF | TGTGCCAGCAGTACCGAGGACGGCTACGAGCAGTACTTC
TRBJ1-2 | TRBV20-1 | NA | 14 | many | CSARAATSFYGYTF | TGCAGTGCTAGAGCGGCTACAAGTTTCTATGGCTACACCTTC
TRBJ1-2 | TRBV25-1 | TRBD1 | 14 | many | CASSESGQGGGYTF | TGTGCCAGCAGTGAATCCGGACAGGGAGGTGGCTACACCTTC
TRBJ1-4 | TRBV7-2 | NA | 12 | many | CASSLGVGKLFF | TGTGCCAGCAGCTTAGGGGTTGGAAAACTGTTTTTT
TRBJ2-2 | TRBV20-1 | NA | 12 | many | CSARPNTGELFF | TGCAGTGCTAGACCCAACACCGGGGAGCTGTTTTTT
TRBJ1-3 | TRBV20-1 | TRBD1 | 16 | many | CSARRQGLHGGNTIYF | TGCAGTGCTAGGCGACAGGGGCTGCATGGTGGAAACACCATATATTTT
TRBJ2-7 | TRBV12-3/TRBV12-4 | TRBD2 | 15 | NA | CASRPQTSGRYEQYF | TGTGCCAGCAGACCACAGACTAGCGGGAGGTACGAGCAGTACTTC